This T cell receptor beta chain appears in the sequencing data of a study of tumor-infiltrating lymphocytes in primary liver carcinoma. At the level of the study: The patients, men and women alike, were aged 30 to 69 years.

As concerns this clonotype: Its target is unknown.

Study findings and constraints: Without sorting, CD4+ versus CD8+ T cell repertoires were not compared.

Extraction also yielded germline DNA, while blood RNA was obtained from unsorted whole blood. From germline, CDR1 is MNHEY and CDR2 SVGEGT. The V and J ends lost 8 bases and 14 bases, in that order; junction bases with no gene match: 21. The CDR3 is made up of 16 amino acids. Reverse transcription of 450 to 500 ng total RNA with a constant-region primer produced TCR beta cDNA. Three rounds of nested multiplex PCR with slightly modified ARM-PCR produced TCR beta libraries. Rounds one and two of PCR, each of 10 cycles, were primed with TRBV1-TRBV30 forward primers and a C-beta reverse primer. TCRdb ran MiXCR on the multiplex PCR reads and lists one entry per CDR3 protein. The profile shows 300,000 to 350,000 distinct CDR3 sequences, about 61% of them singletons.

Sequencing used peripheral blood. This receptor was obtained from a man in his forties with primary liver carcinoma and hepatitis B virus infection. This chain joins TRBV6-2 or TRBV6-3 and TRBJ2-1, with 10 bases lining up with TRBD1. DNA of the CDR3: TGTGCCAGCGGTTCCGGGACAGGGGTTCACTACAACGAGGAGTTCTTC. Amino acid sequence: CASGSGTGVHYNEEFF.